These 30 T cell receptor beta chains share one sample of origin, sequenced in a study of shared clonotypes between healthy human individuals. Using immunoSEQ multiplex PCR, the repertoire was profiled, and TCRdb retains in-frame clones only, with some absent. The sample lists around 1,000,000 clones; around 77% were seen once. Material for sequencing was memory CD4+ T cells from PBMCs. The subset: CD45RA-negative fraction. The receptors derive from a man aged 18-30 years in good health. Some clones in this sample may be carry-over from other donors' samples.

On this clone: The same CDR3 is also encoded by other DNA sequences in this sample. V is TRBV19 and J is TRBJ1-2; the D is unclear. CDR3 size: 14 residues. V lost 1 base and J lost 1, with 7 bases in between. CDR1 and CDR2 from the germline V gene are LNHDA and SQIVND (reference sequence). In DNA, the CDR3 is TGTGCCAGTAGTATAGGGACGGGTAACTATGGCTACACCTTC. It codes for CASSIGTGNYGYTF.

J is TRBJ2-7 and V is TRBV6-1; 9 nucleotides match TRBD2. This CDR3 has 15 amino acids. V was clipped by 5 bases and J by 6 bases; unmatched bases: 11. Germline CDR1 reads MNHNS; CDR2 reads SASEGT. The CDR3 DNA reads TGTGCCAGCAGTCGGGCGGGAGGGGGGTTAGGCGAGCAGTACTTC. Protein: CASSRAGGGLGEQYF.

This chain uses TRBV6-1 with TRBJ1-2; D is perhaps TRBD1 (6 bases). CDR3 length: 13 residues. Germline V gene sequence: CDR1 MNHNS, CDR2 SASEGT. The germline V and J ends were trimmed by 5 bases and 2 bases, with 9 bases remaining between them. The CDR3 coding sequence is TGTGCCAGCAGTAATACAGGGAACTATGGCTACACCTTC. This gives the protein CASSNTGNYGYTF.

The chain links TRBV11-3 to TRBJ2-3; TRBD2 aligns across 8 bases. This CDR3 is 15 amino acids long. Germline V lookup: CDR1 SGHNT, CDR2 YENEEA. The trim removed 6 bases at V and 3 bases at J, leaving 8 bases unmatched. CDR3 in DNA: TGTGCCAGCAGTCCCGGGGGGGCGAGGACAGATACGCAGTATTTT. It encodes CASSPGGARTDTQYF.

The chain links TRBV4-2 to TRBJ1-1; D perhaps matches TRBD1 (6 bases). Trimming took 0 bases from V and 5 from J, leaving 13 bases between them. Germline V CDR1 and CDR2: LGHNA, YNFKEQ. This CDR3 has 15 residues. The CDR3 region is CASSQEGRGWTEAFF. CDR3 bases: TGTGCCAGCAGCCAAGAGGGAAGGGGGTGGACTGAAGCTTTCTTT.

The V gene is TRBV2, the J gene TRBJ2-1, with 11 positions matching TRBD2. The CDR3 spans 15 residues. The junction had 7 bases not matched to a gene; V was cut back by 3 bases and J by 9 bases. CDR1 is SNHLY, CDR2 FYNNEI, per germline. In DNA, the CDR3 is TGTGCCAGCAGTGATGGGGGGCTAGCGGGAGGTGAGCAGTTCTTC. Its translation: CASSDGGLAGGEQFF.

The chain has TRBV18 and TRBJ1-4; no definite D call. Germline values: CDR1 KGHSH, CDR2 LQKENI. The CDR3 consists of 13 residues. V lost 1 base to trimming and J lost 4 bases, with 4 bases between them. The CDR3 region is CASSPQRNEKLFF. The CDR3 DNA follows: TGTGCCAGCTCACCACAGCGTAATGAAAAACTGTTTTTT. Based on the CDR3 plus reference TRBV18 and TRBJ1-4, the full variable domain is NAGVMQNPRHLVRRRGQEARLRCSPMKGHSHVYWYRQLPEEGLKFMVYLQKENIIDESGMPKERFSAEFPKEGPSILRIQQVVRGDSAAYFCASSPQRNEKLFFGSGTQLSVL.

The chain combines TRBV29-1 with TRBJ2-3, with D perhaps assigned TRBD1 or TRBD2 (5 bases each). The CDR3 sequence is 12 residues long. Looked up from germline, CDR1 is SQVTM and CDR2 is ANQGSEA. Trimming shortened V by 4 bases and J by 10 bases, and 15 bases separated the two germline ends. Written as DNA, the CDR3 is TGCAGCGTTGCCCGTGGGACCCCTCCGCAGTATTTT. Translation: CSVARGTPPQYF.

This clone was seen ten or more times. This chain links TRBV4-3 with TRBJ2-3, with TRBD2 identical over 7 bases. Trimming removed 3 bases from V and 8 bases from J; junction bases left unmatched: 11. The CDR3 has 15 amino acids. CDR1 and CDR2 (germline): LGHNA, YSLEER. CDR3 region: CASSQIPGGKATQYF. The CDR3 nucleotides read TGCGCCAGCAGCCAGATACCCGGGGGGAAGGCTACGCAGTATTTT.

The V and J genes are TRBV4-1 and TRBJ1-3; 8 nucleotides line up with TRBD1. Germline CDR1 MGHRA, CDR2 YSYEKL. The CDR3 length is 17 residues. The J segment lost 4 bases and the V segment lost 5 bases, leaving 13 bases of the junction unmatched. The CDR3 coding sequence is TGCGCCAGCAGCTTTCGACAGGGGCCAATGATGGGAAACACCATATATTTT. This sequence encodes CASSFRQGPMMGNTIYF.

About this clone itself: This may arise from a read error, as a much more abundant clone is one base away. The rearrangement uses TRBV21-1 and TRBJ1-1; the tabulated D call, TRBD1, remains unverified against the DNA. TRBV21-1 is a listed pseudogene. The CDR3 is 12 residues long. CDR3: CASSTMNTEAFF. CDR3 in DNA: TGTGCCAGCAGCACAATGAACACTGAAGCTTTCTTT.

The rearrangement uses TRBV5-1 and TRBJ2-5; D might be TRBD2 (6 bases). V was shortened by 0 bases and J by 5 bases, with 20 bases between the two germline ends. This CDR3 is 17 amino acids long. Germline V gives CDR1 SGHRS, CDR2 YFSETQ. CDR3 in amino acids: CASSLGGDLRRGETQYF. DNA of the CDR3: TGCGCCAGCAGCTTGGGCGGGGACTTAAGGAGAGGGGAGACCCAGTACTTC.

The chain couples TRBV5-5 to TRBJ1-3, with unresolved D. Looked up from germline, CDR1 is SGHKS and CDR2 is YYEKEE (reference sequence). Trimming removed 4 bases from V and 0 bases from J, with 8 bases in between. CDR3 length equals 14 residues. CDR3 in DNA: TGTGCCAGCAGCGAGGGCCTCTCTGGAAACACCATATATTTT. Translation gives CASSEGLSGNTIYF.

CDR3 protein: CASSVFGEGSEQFF. The CDR3, as DNA: TGTGCCAGCAGCGTATTTGGGGAGGGGAGTGAGCAGTTCTTC. The chain recombines TRBV9 with TRBJ2-1, with 7 bases fitting TRBD2. With 1 base clipped from V and 9 bases from J, the junction kept 7 bases outside the gene matches. The CDR3 runs to 14 residues. Germline loops: CDR1 SGDLS, CDR2 YYNGEE.

CDR3 protein: CASSPPSNTGELFF. As DNA, the CDR3 is TGTGCCAGCTCACCACCTAGCAACACCGGGGAGCTGTTTTTT. The V call is TRBV18, the J call TRBJ2-2, with D uncertain. Trimming pared 0 bases from V and 2 bases from J, leaving 4 bases between. The CDR3 extends over 14 amino acids. Germline lookup yields CDR1 KGHSH and CDR2 LQKENI.

The V and J genes are TRBV5-5 and TRBJ1-1, with 9 bases fitting TRBD1. V lost 7 bases, J lost 1 base, and 8 bases stayed unmatched. The CDR3 has 15 amino acids. Per the germline V gene, CDR1 is SGHKS and CDR2 is YYEKEE (reference sequence). For the CDR3, the DNA is TGTGCCAGCCTTACACAGGGGGCCCCGAACACTGAAGCTTTCTTT. Translation gives CASLTQGAPNTEAFF.

V gene TRBV6-1 combines with J gene TRBJ2-7; 8 nucleotides match TRBD1. The V segment lost 2 bases and the J segment 6 bases; nucleotides outside the gene matches: 9. Germline CDR1 reads MNHNS; CDR2 reads SASEGT. The CDR3 extends over 15 amino acids. The DNA of the CDR3 is TGTGCCAGCAGTGAAAGGATGGACAGGGTCAGCGAGCAGTACTTC. It specifies CASSERMDRVSEQYF.

CDR3 sequence: CASSLASRELTQYF. In DNA, the CDR3 is TGTGCCAGCAGCTTAGCGTCGCGGGAACTTACGCAGTATTTT. The gene calls are TRBV7-8 and TRBJ2-3, with D tentatively TRBD2 (6 bases). Trimming pared 0 bases from V and 8 bases from J, leaving 12 bases between. The CDR3 loop spans 14 amino acids. Per germline, CDR1 SGHVS and CDR2 FQNEAQ.

The V call is TRBV5-6, the J call TRBJ1-2; possible D gene TRBD1, 5 bases. Trimming removed 1 base from V and 3 bases from J, with 10 bases in between. Germline V gives CDR1 SGHDT, CDR2 YYEEEE. This CDR3 spans 14 amino acids. The CDR3 region has the DNA TGTGCCAGCAGCTTGTACCGGGGGTACTATGGCTACACCTTC. It codes for CASSLYRGYYGYTF.

This clone turned up a few times. CDR3: CSADTSYGYTF. As DNA, the CDR3 is TGCAGTGCCGACACGAGCTATGGCTACACCTTC. The V and J genes are TRBV20-1 and TRBJ1-2; D is unresolved. Germline V gene data show CDR1 as DFQATT and CDR2 as SNEGSKA (reference sequence). This CDR3 region has 11 residues. V gave up 6 bases and J gave up 4 bases, with 9 bases separating them.

V is TRBV25-1 and J is TRBJ1-2; no reliable D call. The CDR3 length is 13 residues. Per germline, CDR1 MGHDK and CDR2 SYGVNS. V lost 6 bases and J lost 4, with 12 bases in between. CDR3 in DNA: TGTGCCAGCAGCCCTGGTAGCGGCTATGGCTACACCTTC. This sequence encodes CASSPGSGYGYTF.

This chain uses TRBV6-5 with TRBJ2-5, with a tentative D call TRBD2 (6 bases). CDR1 and CDR2 from the germline V gene are MNHEY and SVGAGI. Trimming left V 6 bases short and J 8 bases short, with 16 bases between. The CDR3 covers 13 residues. The CDR3 spells CASSPRDGRTQYF. Here the CDR3 DNA reads TGTGCCAGCAGCCCCCGGGACGGGAGAACCCAGTACTTC.

The chain links TRBV2 to TRBJ1-1; D is ambiguous. Germline loops: CDR1 SNHLY, CDR2 FYNNEI. V was clipped by 8 bases and J by 3 bases, with 13 bases between them. The CDR3 contains 13 residues. CDR3 bases: TGTGCCAGCCGGAGCAACGGCGACACTGAAGCTTTCTTT. Protein sequence: CASRSNGDTEAFF.

V usage is TRBV19 and J usage is TRBJ1-2, with D tentatively TRBD1 (5 bases). The germline V and J ends were trimmed by 1 base and 0 bases, with 24 bases remaining between them. CDR1 is LNHDA, CDR2 SQIVND, per germline (reference sequence). The CDR3 runs to 20 residues. The CDR3 is CASSIGPLQASTSTNYGYTF. The CDR3 bases are TGTGCCAGTAGTATAGGGCCCCTACAGGCCTCAACCTCAACTAACTATGGCTACACCTTC.

This rearrangement joins TRBV4-1 to TRBJ2-7; no clear D. The CDR3 spans 13 residues. The V and J ends lost 3 bases and 2 bases respectively, with 8 bases between them. Germline assignment: CDR1 MGHRA and CDR2 YSYEKL. The CDR3 nucleotides read TGCGCCAGCAGCCACGGTACCACCTACGAGCAGTACTTC. Encoded protein: CASSHGTTYEQYF.

V gene TRBV6-6 combines with J gene TRBJ1-1, with D unclear. The CDR3 has 14 amino acids. Germline assignment: CDR1 MNHNY and CDR2 SVGAGI (reference sequence). Trimming left V 7 bases short and J 1 base short, with 13 bases between. The CDR3 protein is CASKILSSNTEAFF. The CDR3 bases are TGTGCCAGCAAAATTTTGAGCTCGAACACTGAAGCTTTCTTT.

The table lists this clone with a count of one. This sequence joins TRBV5-1 and TRBJ2-6, with 7 positions matching TRBD1. The V gene's germline CDR1 is SGHRS and CDR2 YFSETQ. Unmatched junction bases numbered 7, after V lost 7 bases and J lost 0 bases. The CDR3 is 16 amino acids. CDR3 DNA: TGCGCCAGCTCTGGGACAGCCAGCTCTGGGGCCAACGTCCTGACTTTC. It codes for CASSGTASSGANVLTF.

CDR3 sequence: CASSDTTGEQFF. The CDR3 nucleotides read TGTGCCAGCAGTGACACGACAGGTGAGCAGTTCTTC. This sequence joins TRBV6-4 and TRBJ2-1; a weak D match, TRBD1 (6 bases). The germline CDR1 and CDR2 sequences are MRHNA and SNTAGT. The ends were cut back, 2 bases at V and 9 bases at J, with 8 bases in the middle. The CDR3 is 12 amino acids.

The chain recombines TRBV6-1 with TRBJ1-1; the match to TRBD1 covers 7 bases. CDR1 MNHNS and CDR2 SASEGT come from the germline V gene. J lost 4 bases, V lost 10 bases, and 9 bases had no gene match. The CDR3 is 13 amino acids. CDR3 coding DNA: TGTGCCACCTATAGACAGGGTTTCACTGAAGCTTTCTTT. Translating it yields CATYRQGFTEAFF.

The chain uses TRBV5-6 and TRBJ2-7, with a tentative D call TRBD1 (6 bases). Germline CDR1 reads SGHDT; CDR2 reads YYEEEE. Trimming removed 4 bases at V and 3 bases at J, with 17 bases between. The CDR3 totals 15 residues. The CDR3 DNA reads as TGTGCCAGCAGCCACCTGAAGACAGGAAACTACGAGCAGTACTTC. This codes for CASSHLKTGNYEQYF.